This T cell receptor beta chain was captured in a study of blood T cell repertoires in COVID-19. This CDR3 is 13 amino acids long. The ends were cut back, 1 base at V and 6 bases at J, with 9 bases in the middle. From germline, CDR1 is LNHDA and CDR2 SQIVND (reference sequence). TCRdb's table, derived via immunoSEQ multiplex PCR, lists solely in-frame clones and lacks some. The sample includes 75,000 to 95,000 clones, around two thirds of them seen just once. This receptor was obtained from a man in his 70s with COVID-19, enrolled during active disease. V usage is TRBV19 and J usage is TRBJ1-1, with a possible D match to TRBD1 (5 bases). Sample: peripheral blood. The CDR3 region has the DNA TGTGCCAGTAGTATAGGGCGGGGCTCTGAAGCTTTCTTT. This codes for CASSIGRGSEAFF.